This T cell receptor beta chain comes out of a study of T-cell reconstitution after alpha-beta-depleted transplantation in children. V was cut by 2 bases and J by 8 bases, with 23 bases left in between. Germline assignment: CDR1 SQVTM and CDR2 ANQGSEA. CDR3 length: 16 amino acids. Ten or more counts support this clonotype. Its specificity is unknown. Unique molecular identifiers were incorporated during preparation of the TCRbeta library. TCRdb fed the PCR reads into MiXCR, producing one record per CDR3 protein. Among 580,000 or so distinct CDR3 sequences, roughly 23% were seen once, and the ten largest hold roughly 13%. Study outcomes and limitations: Surviving recipient T cells and thymic progenitors accounted for the high day-60 TCRbeta diversity observed in some patients.

The sample here was PBMCs, mostly from graft donor cells, taken 360 days after TCRalphabeta/CD19-depleted stem cell transplant. The genes are TRBV29-1 and TRBJ2-3, with a tentative D call TRBD1 (8 bases). The clonotype originates from a boy in the first two years of life who had a stem cell transplant for acute myeloid leukemia, so the T cells may come from the graft donor. The CDR3 loop is CSVERGGDRSSATQYF. Written as DNA, the CDR3 is TGCAGCGTTGAACGAGGGGGGGACAGGTCCTCAGCTACGCAGTATTTT.